This entry lists 5 T cell receptor beta chains sequenced from one sample in a study of cytomegalovirus exposure and HLA in healthy donors. Here immunoSEQ multiplex PCR was the method, and the copy in TCRdb shows in-frame clones only, minus some. The data hold about 68,000 clones, with roughly nine tenths observed a single time. Sample: PBMCs. The origin of the receptors is a man younger than 35 in good health and CMV-seronegative.

The chain carries TRBV30 and TRBJ2-7, with 11 bases aligning to TRBD2. This CDR3 has 13 residues. V gave up 0 bases and J gave up 5 bases; unmatched junction bases: 0. CDR1 is GTSNPN and CDR2 is SVGIG in the germline V gene (reference sequence). In DNA, the CDR3 is TGTGCCTGGAGTGTACTAGCGGGAGACGAGCAGTACTTC. It codes for CAWSVLAGDEQYF.

The CDR3 nucleotides read TGTGCCTGGAGAGGGAGAGGAGGGAAGGACACTGAAGCTTTCTTT. Amino acid sequence: CAWRGRGGKDTEAFF. The chain has TRBV30 and TRBJ1-1; D not certain. V was shortened by 3 bases and J by 3 bases, with 17 bases between the two germline ends. Germline V gene data show CDR1 as GTSNPN and CDR2 as SVGIG (reference sequence). The CDR3 extends over 15 amino acids.

The rearrangement joins TRBV29-1 to TRBJ2-7; 11 nucleotides agree with TRBD2. From germline, CDR1 is SQVTM and CDR2 ANQGSEA. The CDR3 runs to 15 residues. V trimming: 1 base; J trimming: 2 bases; junction bases outside the gene matches: 4. The CDR3 DNA reads as TGCAGCGTTGAAGTATTAGCGGGAGGGCCCTACGAGCAGTACTTC. Protein product: CSVEVLAGGPYEQYF.

This chain joins TRBV11-3 and TRBJ2-7; 12 positions match TRBD1. There are 16 residues in the CDR3. Looked up from germline, CDR1 is SGHNT and CDR2 is YENEEA. After removal of 6 bases from V and 6 bases from J, the junction contained 12 bases not matched to a gene. CDR3 in amino acids: CASSSAGTGGEGEQYF. In nucleotides, the CDR3 is TGTGCCAGCAGTTCGGCCGGGACAGGGGGCGAGGGCGAGCAGTACTTC.

The V call is TRBV7-9, the J call TRBJ2-4; D gene unclear. The CDR3 contains 13 residues. Germline lookup yields CDR1 SEHNR and CDR2 FQNEAQ (reference sequence). V was trimmed by 3 bases and J by 3 bases, leaving 6 bases between them. CDR3 DNA sequence: TGTGCCAGCAGCTTGTCAGTCAAAAACATTCAGTACTTC. This gives the protein CASSLSVKNIQYF. The full variable domain, rest sourced from reference TRBV7-9 and TRBJ2-4, is DTGVSQNPRHKITKRGQNVTFRCDPISEHNRLYWYRQTLGQGPEFLTYFQNEAQLEKSRLLSDRFSAERPKGSFSTLEIQRTEQGDSAMYLCASSLSVKNIQYFGAGTRLSVL.